This T cell receptor beta chain was found in a study of T cell responses to AZD1222 COVID-19 vaccine. Unmatched junction bases numbered 9, after V lost 4 bases and J lost 1 base. The CDR3 totals 16 residues. The germline CDR1 and CDR2 sequences are MDHEN and SYDVKM. The study, taken as a whole, reports: An increase in Spike-specific TCR breadth and depth was observed after two AZD1222 doses. Researchers report vaccine-associated CD4 TCRs spanning spike, with dominance at 160-218 and 743-854. It should be noted that donors were predominantly white British and more often female, and clonal diversity was possibly underestimated. Seropositive at baseline were only a handful of AZD1222 recipients.

TCRdb's copy holds only in-frame clones and misses some; the assay was immunoSEQ multiplex PCR. This table holds 200,000 to 250,000 clones, roughly 94% found once. Of note for this clone: The antigen is not known.

The TCR sequence derives from an adult who received the MenACWY meningococcal vaccine as a control. The material was peripheral blood, obtained 28 days after the second dose of the MenACWY control vaccine. This chain links TRBV28 with TRBJ2-7; 8 positions match TRBD1. As DNA, the CDR3 is TGTGCCAGCAGTTCTCCGGTGGGGACAGGTTCCTACGAGCAGTACTTC. Protein sequence: CASSSPVGTGSYEQYF.